This T cell receptor beta chain was identified during a study of blood T cell repertoires in COVID-19. Study details: The United States, Italy and Spain were the sources of the acute and convalescent COVID-19 samples. The cDNA or gDNA used as material had been derived from T cells, B-cell-depleted T cells, or PBMCs.

In the original workflow: Reference gene primers were amplified, and this amplification served to estimate nucleated cell counts. Some clones are missing from TCRdb's copy, which holds only in-frame ones; the method was immunoSEQ multiplex PCR. V and J calls and clone size are those listed in that table; D and trimming were worked out from the DNA. The sample contains hundreds of thousands of clones, around 80% of which appear only once. The CDR3 length is 13 residues. CDR1 MDHEN and CDR2 SYDVKM come from the germline V gene. Trimming took off 4 bases at V and 4 bases at J, with 10 bases between the two ends. Seattle's enrolled individuals joined amid active infection and were then monitored longitudinally.

The chain carries TRBV28 and TRBJ1-2, with D possibly matching TRBD1 (5 bases). The sequencing input was peripheral blood. The sequence was obtained from a woman between 25 and 40 years old with COVID-19, enrolled during active disease. The CDR3 sequence: CASSSGGLYGYTF. Here the CDR3 DNA reads TGTGCCAGCAGTTCCGGGGGACTCTATGGCTACACCTTC.